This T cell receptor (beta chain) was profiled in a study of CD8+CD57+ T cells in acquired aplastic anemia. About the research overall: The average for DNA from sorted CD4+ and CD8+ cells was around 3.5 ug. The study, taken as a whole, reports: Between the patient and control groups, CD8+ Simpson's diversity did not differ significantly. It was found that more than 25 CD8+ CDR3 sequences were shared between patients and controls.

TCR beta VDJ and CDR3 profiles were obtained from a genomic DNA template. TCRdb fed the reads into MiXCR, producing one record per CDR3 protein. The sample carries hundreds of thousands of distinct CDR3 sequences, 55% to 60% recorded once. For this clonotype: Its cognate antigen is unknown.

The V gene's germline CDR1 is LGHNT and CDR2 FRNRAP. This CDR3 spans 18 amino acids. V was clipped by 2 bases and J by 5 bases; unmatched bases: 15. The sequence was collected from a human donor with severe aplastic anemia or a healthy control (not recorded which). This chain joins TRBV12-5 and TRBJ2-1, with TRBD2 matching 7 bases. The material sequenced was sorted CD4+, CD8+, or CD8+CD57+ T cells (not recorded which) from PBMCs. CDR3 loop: CASGLTRQGGGDHNEQFF. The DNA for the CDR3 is TGTGCTAGTGGTTTGACCCGTCAAGGTGGGGGGGACCACAATGAGCAGTTCTTC.